This T cell receptor (beta chain) stems from a study of tumor-infiltrating lymphocytes in primary liver carcinoma. About the study: The patients included men and women who were aged 30 to 69 years. Samples had roughly 3.65 to 7.5 million productive TCRbeta reads, comparable between tissue types.

TCR beta cDNA was prepared out of 500 ng total RNA by means of a constant-region primer. Libraries for TCR beta were built through three nested multiplex PCR rounds, which together made up a slightly modified ARM-PCR procedure. Using its own MiXCR run on the multiplex PCR reads, TCRdb lists one record per CDR3 protein. The data contain about 200,000 distinct CDR3 sequences, 65% of them singletons. Regarding this clonotype: Its antigen is as yet unknown. This likely comes from a read error, as the CDR3 has no conserved phenylalanine or tryptophan at its end.

The study, taken as a whole, reports: The top-250-clone fraction was significantly higher in tumors than in blood (p = 0.039).

Blood RNA was derived from unsorted whole blood, and germline DNA was extracted too. Those patients suffered from chronic HBV infection and were treatment-naive. The source of this sequence is a woman between 55 and 75 years old with primary liver carcinoma and hepatitis B virus infection. The specimen was peripheral blood.

In DNA, the CDR3 is TGCAGCGTCGATAGAGGGGAAGAGACCCAGTACTCC. The encoded protein is CSVDRGEETQYS. This chain joins TRBV29-1 and TRBJ2-5, with D perhaps TRBD1 or TRBD2 (5 bases each). This CDR3 is 12 amino acids long. Germline-derived CDR1 and CDR2 are SQVTM and ANQGSEA. V was cut by 6 bases and J by 3 bases, with 11 bases left in between.